The rows below give T cell receptor beta chains drawn from one sample of a study of T cells after yellow fever vaccination. A single record per CDR3 protein comes from TCRdb applying MiXCR to the 5' RACE reads. This sample has 450,000 to 550,000 distinct CDR3 sequences, with just over 20% found just once. Sequenced material: PBMCs, taken approximately 20 days after the first yellow fever vaccination. The receptors derive from a man between 18 and 29 years old who received the YFV17D yellow fever vaccine. Both conserved end residues are part of each CDR3. The order of the fields is V gene, J gene, D gene, CDR3 protein. D genes are given only for firm matches.

>TRBV29-1|TRBJ2-7|-
CSAETGQGGYEQYF
>TRBV12-3/TRBV12-4|TRBJ1-5|-
CASSLEDRNQPQHF
>TRBV15|TRBJ2-1|-
CATSRGTKRPYEQFF
>TRBV27|TRBJ2-1|TRBD2
CASSPYSGGHNEQFF
>TRBV6-2/TRBV6-3|TRBJ1-6|-
CASSDGTDYNSPLHF
>TRBV12-3/TRBV12-4|TRBJ2-5|TRBD1
CASSSGTVETQYF
>TRBV3-1|TRBJ2-5|TRBD2
CASSQSGVIQETQYF
>TRBV29-1|TRBJ2-1|-
CSGNPGNYNEQFF
>TRBV10-3|TRBJ1-1|-
CAIRGDGTEAFF
>TRBV6-4|TRBJ2-1|TRBD2
CASSELGGSGGEQFF
>TRBV30|TRBJ2-7|-
CAWSQAGYEQYF
>TRBV12-3/TRBV12-4|TRBJ2-1|-
CASSSDRKGLLANEQFF
>TRBV5-4|TRBJ1-6|-
CASSFGGYSPLHF
>TRBV6-1|TRBJ1-6|-
CASSEGAALDSPLHF
>TRBV6-1|TRBJ2-1|TRBD2
CASRNLAGGRDEQFF
>TRBV7-6|TRBJ1-4|-
CASSSTGPRNEKLFF
>TRBV4-1|TRBJ1-1|-
CASSQVWGLGTEAFF
>TRBV7-9|TRBJ2-3|TRBD2
CASSHDGRGTDTQYF
>TRBV4-3|TRBJ1-1|-
CASSHSKATEAFF
>TRBV4-1|TRBJ1-5|-
CASSQGWWSNQPQHF
>TRBV12-3/TRBV12-4|TRBJ1-5|-
CASTGLSNQPQHF
>TRBV27|TRBJ1-6|-
CASSFRTPGTSYNSPLHF
>TRBV7-2|TRBJ2-1|-
CASSLRPEQFF
>TRBV29-1|TRBJ1-4|TRBD1
CSVETGDSTNEKLFF
>TRBV9|TRBJ2-4|-
CASSATGTTWDIQYF
>TRBV19|TRBJ2-2|TRBD2
CASRRDWGLAGVPNTGELFF
>TRBV2|TRBJ2-5|-
CASRADQETQYF
>TRBV20-1|TRBJ1-3|-
CSARGGGAGNTIYF
>TRBV9|TRBJ1-2|-
CASSVNEGLSGGYTF